This TCR beta chain came from a study of cytomegalovirus exposure and HLA in healthy donors. For the study at large: Ancestry clustering placed roughly four fifths of several hundred genotyped donors in the Caucasian-associated cluster. Notes on the study in general: Owing to their indistinguishability, certain V segments, notably TRBV6-2 and TRBV6-3, were excluded. Reportedly, cytomegalovirus status was diagnosed with high sensitivity and specificity. In an earlier analysis, most TCR beta V segments were productive about 87% or about 30% of the time.

Comment on this clone: Its antigen is as yet unknown.

Primers included in the PCR were 60 Vbeta and 13 Jbeta primers. Measured with immunoSEQ multiplex PCR; TCRdb has only the in-frame clones, and not every one. Counted here are approximately 100,000 clones, 74% occurring once; the ten biggest clones make up more than 2%. Per the germline V gene, CDR1 is SEHNR and CDR2 is FQNEAQ (reference sequence). V was shortened by 0 bases and J by 8 bases, with 16 bases between the two germline ends. The CDR3 is 15 residues long. The source of this sequence is a human donor in good health. This sequence joins TRBV7-9 and TRBJ1-2, with D perhaps TRBD1 (6 bases). Sequenced sample: PBMCs. The chain's CDR3 is CASSLARGGTVGYTF. The DNA of the CDR3 is TGTGCCAGCAGCTTAGCGCGAGGGGGAACGGTCGGCTACACCTTC.